This T cell receptor (beta chain) was sequenced for a study of regulatory T cells in long-lasting Graves disease. Stated time point: newly diagnosed GD, antithyroid drugs for less than 3 months. The TCR library was prepared using RNA isolated from PBMCs. Worth noting for this clonotype: The antigen remains unidentified. Only one base separates this from a far larger clonotype, so it likely reflects a read error.

This CDR3 comprises 14 residues. Germline assignment: CDR1 SGHAT and CDR2 FQNNGV. General study findings and limits: Persistent patients had a count of shared public clonotypes (about 2,700) that exceeded that of new patients (around 970).

Through Arm-PCR of CDR3 regions and iRepertoire HTBI primers, TCR beta libraries were built. TCRdb used MiXCR to reprocess the multiplex PCR reads, holding one entry per CDR3 protein. The sample has roughly 560,000 distinct CDR3 sequences, around 12% seen once. This sample also appeared in a second study, on T cells in Graves' hyperthyroidism and ophthalmopathy. This second report adds: First-round RT-PCR with HTBI primers amplified the TCR CDR3 region.

The sequences come from peripheral blood mononuclear cells (PBMCs), collected at new diagnosis, from a patient treated with antithyroid drugs. The chain combines TRBV11-2 with TRBJ2-7, with D hard to call. The J call could be wrong; TRBJ2-5 is a better fit for the DNA end. This clonotype was obtained from a young woman with Graves disease. CDR3 protein: CVSTTLGLVETQYF. In nucleotides, the CDR3 is TGTGTCAGCACCACCCTCGGGCTAGTGGAGACCCAGTACTTC.